Presented here are 16 T cell receptor beta chains from one specimen sequenced in a study of blood T cell repertoires in COVID-19. Clones were sequenced by immunoSEQ multiplex PCR, and TCRdb holds only the in-frame ones, with some missing. The sample has about 180,000 clones; 86% are singletons. The source material was peripheral blood. The receptors were sampled from a man over 45 with active or convalescent COVID-19.

The V call is TRBV27, the J call TRBJ2-1; D may be TRBD2 (6 bases). V was cut by 2 bases and J by 0 bases, with 20 bases left in between. This CDR3 is 19 amino acids long. From germline, CDR1 is MNHEY and CDR2 SMNVEV (reference sequence). CDR3: CASSLNFPGLITSYNEQFF. DNA for the CDR3: TGTGCCAGCAGTTTAAACTTCCCGGGACTTATAACCTCCTACAATGAGCAGTTCTTC.

The rearrangement joins TRBV7-9 to TRBJ2-7; the match to TRBD2 covers 7 bases. This CDR3 has 11 residues. V shed 5 bases, J shed 7 bases, and the junction held 2 bases outside the gene matches. Germline lookup yields CDR1 SEHNR and CDR2 FQNEAQ (reference sequence). The CDR3 protein is CASSGEGEQYF. The CDR3 region has the DNA TGTGCCAGCAGCGGGGAGGGGGAGCAGTACTTC. Looking up the rest from reference TRBV7-9 and TRBJ2-7 gives the full variable domain: DTGVSQNPRHKITKRGQNVTFRCDPISEHNRLYWYRQTLGQGPEFLTYFQNEAQLEKSRLLSDRFSAERPKGSFSTLEIQRTEQGDSAMYLCASSGEGEQYFGPGTRLTVT.

The rearrangement uses TRBV7-2 and TRBJ1-3, with 8 positions matching TRBD1. CDR1 is SGHTA, CDR2 FQGNSA, per germline. Unmatched junction bases numbered 8, after V lost 5 bases and J lost 5 bases. CDR3 size: 15 residues. The DNA of the CDR3 is TGTGCCAGCAGCACGGACAGGGCCTTAAGAAACACCATATATTTT. Amino acid sequence: CASSTDRALRNTIYF.

The V call is TRBV9, the J call TRBJ1-5; D possibly corresponds to TRBD1 (5 bases). V gave up 0 bases and J gave up 7 bases, with 11 bases separating them. In germline, CDR1 is SGDLS, CDR2 YYNGEE. The CDR3 has 14 amino acids. The CDR3 DNA reads TGTGCCAGCAGCGTAGGCGGGGCTGAGCAGCCCCAGCATTTT. Protein product: CASSVGGAEQPQHF.

V gene TRBV28 combines with J gene TRBJ1-5; weak D call: TRBD1 (5 bases). Germline loops: CDR1 MDHEN, CDR2 SYDVKM. This CDR3 has 17 amino acids. The germline V and J ends were trimmed by 6 bases and 5 bases, with 23 bases remaining between them. CDR3 residues: CASSTYGGGRRDQPQHF. The DNA of the CDR3 is TGTGCCAGCAGCACATATGGGGGGGGGAGAAGGGATCAGCCCCAGCATTTT.

V usage is TRBV20-1 and J usage is TRBJ2-1, with 15 bases matching TRBD2. CDR3 size: 16 residues. Trimming took 3 bases from V and 6 from J; bases not matched to a gene: 6. CDR1 is DFQATT and CDR2 is SNEGSKA in the germline V gene (reference sequence). The CDR3 loop is CSASGLAGGLGNEQFF. For the CDR3, the DNA is TGCAGTGCTAGTGGACTAGCGGGGGGGCTAGGCAATGAGCAGTTCTTC.

The chain is built from TRBV5-1 and TRBJ1-4, with D hard to call. Germline V gives CDR1 SGHRS, CDR2 YFSETQ. CDR3 size: 14 residues. Trimming removed 5 bases at V and 7 bases at J, with 15 bases between. Written as DNA, the CDR3 is TGCGCCAGCAGGATCGCTGAGGGTTCTGAAAAACTGTTTTTT. It translates to CASRIAEGSEKLFF.

This chain links TRBV10-1 with TRBJ1-1; the D gene is possibly TRBD1 (6 bases). There are 15 residues in the CDR3. Germline V lookup: CDR1 WNHNN, CDR2 SYGVQD (reference sequence). The V end was cut by 6 bases, the J end by 5 bases, with 19 bases between. The CDR3 protein is CASSPSLLGGTEAFF. The CDR3 DNA follows: TGCGCCAGCAGCCCTAGCTTATTAGGGGGAACTGAAGCTTTCTTT.

The chain carries TRBV28 and TRBJ1-2; TRBD1 agrees at 9 bases. The CDR3 spans 15 residues. CDR1 MDHEN and CDR2 SYDVKM come from the germline V gene. V trimming: 10 bases; J trimming: 6 bases; junction bases outside the gene matches: 15. The CDR3 DNA sequence: TGTGCCACCAGGATACCGGGACAGGGTTCTCATGGCTACACCTTC. Translated: CATRIPGQGSHGYTF.

There are a few counts of this clone. The rearrangement uses TRBV30 and TRBJ1-2; TRBD1 agrees at 7 bases. The V gene's germline CDR1 is GTSNPN and CDR2 SVGIG (reference sequence). V trimming: 3 bases; J trimming: 2 bases; junction bases outside the gene matches: 0. The CDR3 sequence is 12 residues long. CDR3 coding DNA: TGTGCCTGGAGGACAGGGAACTATGGCTACACCTTC. Amino acid sequence: CAWRTGNYGYTF.

The V call is TRBV6-2 or TRBV6-3, the J call TRBJ2-3; D uncertain. Germline V gene data show CDR1 as MNHEY and CDR2 as SVGEGT. CDR3 length equals 15 residues. V lost 0 bases to trimming and J lost 0 bases, with 7 bases between them. CDR3 loop: CASSYSTESTDTQYF. As DNA, the CDR3 is TGTGCCAGCAGTTACTCGACTGAAAGCACAGATACGCAGTATTTT.

The chain uses TRBV7-2 and TRBJ2-3; 13 nucleotides match TRBD2. CDR3 length: 16 residues. Germline CDR1 is SGHTA and CDR2 is FQGNSA. J gave up 7 bases and V 4 bases, and 8 bases lay outside the gene matches. CDR3 sequence (DNA): TGTGCCAGCAGCTCAAGCGGGACTAGCGGGAAGAATACGCAGTATTTT. The encoded protein is CASSSSGTSGKNTQYF.

This sequence joins TRBV19 and TRBJ2-7, with TRBD2 matching 7 bases. Per the germline V gene, CDR1 is LNHDA and CDR2 is SQIVND (reference sequence). This CDR3 spans 13 amino acids. V trimming: 5 bases; J trimming: 3 bases; junction bases outside the gene matches: 4. CDR3 DNA sequence: TGTGCCAGTAGTCTTCTAGCGGACTACGAGCAGTACTTC. Translation: CASSLLADYEQYF.

The V call is TRBV12-3 or TRBV12-4, the J call TRBJ2-5; perhaps TRBD1 as D (6 bases). The CDR3 totals 13 residues. The germline V and J ends were trimmed by 5 bases and 5 bases, with 12 bases remaining between them. The CDR3: CASSTRDTETQYF. The CDR3, as DNA: TGTGCCAGCAGTACGAGGGACACGGAGACCCAGTACTTC.

The gene calls are TRBV27 and TRBJ1-5, with 7 bases that match TRBD1. CDR3 length: 13 amino acids. The V and J ends lost 6 bases and 4 bases, in that order; junction bases with no gene match: 3. CDR1 MNHEY and CDR2 SMNVEV come from the germline V gene (reference sequence). The CDR3 spells CASRQQGNQPQHF. The CDR3 bases are TGTGCCAGCAGGCAACAGGGGAATCAGCCCCAGCATTTT.

This sequence joins TRBV15 and TRBJ1-1; no firm D call. This CDR3 contains 16 residues. From germline, CDR1 is LNHNV and CDR2 YYDKDF (reference sequence). Trimming took off 0 bases at V and 3 bases at J, with 14 bases between the two ends. The chain's CDR3 is CATSRDPTKRDTEAFF. The CDR3 bases are TGTGCCACCAGCAGAGATCCGACAAAGAGGGACACTGAAGCTTTCTTT.